This T cell receptor beta chain was observed in a study of human T cells and chemical hapten exposure. Study overall: Patients had diphenylcyclopropenone applied to the scalp weekly throughout the approximately 24-week study.

Germline CDR1 DFQATT, CDR2 SNEGSKA (reference sequence). CDR3 length: 14 residues. V shed 1 base and J shed 1 base, with 9 bases lying between them. This clonotype was picked up many times. Each CDR3 protein gets one entry after TCRdb re-called the RACE reads with MiXCR. Altogether around 110,000 distinct CDR3 sequences are present, 12% being singletons, with the ten largest covering approximately 1.5%. This sample's time point: patch test 1, 2 weeks after DPC sensitization. Noted treatment: therapeutic diphenylcyclopropenone sensitization with weekly scalp DPC. The study enrolled 18 to 70-year-old alopecia patients suitable for DPC.

Sequencing was performed on whole blood, taken in connection with sensitization to the hapten diphenylcyclopropenone (DPC). The chain is built from TRBV20-1 and TRBJ2-3; D possibly corresponds to TRBD1 (6 bases). This TCR came from a woman aged 45-60 years with alopecia areata. Some clones in this sample may be carry-over from other donors' samples. The CDR3 protein is CSARVGAGTDTQYF. As DNA, the CDR3 is TGCAGTGCTAGAGTGGGGGCAGGCACAGATACGCAGTATTTT.